The entry below describes one TCR beta chain. No antigen is known for it. CDR3 size: 14 residues. The germline V gene has CDR1 SGDLS and CDR2 YYNGEE. V lost 0 bases and J lost 2, with 6 bases in between. This entry is derived from a study of beta chain features in type 1 diabetes. Study-wide results and limits: Within the patient group, naive, central memory and Treg TCRB repertoires appeared more similar to each other than within healthy donors. Reduced insertions and increased deletions marked VDJ junctions in type 1 diabetes patients. Patients with Type 1 diabetes showed moderately but significantly shorter TCRB CDR3s in all four CD4+ subsets.

Of the isolated RNA, all was reverse transcribed, and so the sequenced material was expressed TCRB transcripts. Clones were read by immunoSEQ multiplex PCR, and TCRdb kept only the in-frame ones, dropping some. Among roughly 340,000 clones listed, around 12% were seen once. Input material: naive CD4+ T cells from blood. The source of this sequence is a woman aged 18-29 years with type 1 diabetes. The chain employs TRBV9 and TRBJ1-3, with unresolved D. CDR3 coding DNA: TGTGCCAGCAGCGTAGACAGCCCTGGAAACACCATATATTTT. Protein sequence: CASSVDSPGNTIYF.